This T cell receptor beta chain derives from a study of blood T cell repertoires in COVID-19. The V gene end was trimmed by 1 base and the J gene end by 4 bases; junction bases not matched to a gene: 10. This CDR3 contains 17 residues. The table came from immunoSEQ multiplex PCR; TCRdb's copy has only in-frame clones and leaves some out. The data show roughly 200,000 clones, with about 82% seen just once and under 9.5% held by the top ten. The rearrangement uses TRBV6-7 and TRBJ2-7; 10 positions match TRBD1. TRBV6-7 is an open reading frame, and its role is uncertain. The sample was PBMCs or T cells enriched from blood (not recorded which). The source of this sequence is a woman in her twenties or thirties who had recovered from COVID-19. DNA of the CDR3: TGTGCCAGCAGTTACTTTCTCCGGGACAGGGGCGAGTACGAGCAGTACTTC. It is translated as CASSYFLRDRGEYEQYF.